The sequence of this T cell receptor beta chain was determined in a study of technical replicates of blood from several donors. This CDR3 comprises 14 residues. Germline V CDR1 and CDR2: MNHEY, SVGAGI. V trimming: 7 bases; J trimming: 8 bases; junction bases outside the gene matches: 8. Only in-frame clones appear in the TCRdb table, and some are missing; sequencing was by immunoSEQ multiplex PCR. The sample records fewer than 90,000 clones, about nine tenths being singletons. This clone was observed a single time. The chain is built from TRBV6-5 and TRBJ1-4; TRBD1 agrees at 9 bases. The specimen sequenced was T cells isolated from PBMCs. The TCR was taken from a human donor in good health. CDR3 sequence: CASKGGQGGEKLFF. In DNA form, the CDR3 reads TGTGCCAGCAAGGGGGGACAGGGCGGAGAAAAACTGTTTTTT.